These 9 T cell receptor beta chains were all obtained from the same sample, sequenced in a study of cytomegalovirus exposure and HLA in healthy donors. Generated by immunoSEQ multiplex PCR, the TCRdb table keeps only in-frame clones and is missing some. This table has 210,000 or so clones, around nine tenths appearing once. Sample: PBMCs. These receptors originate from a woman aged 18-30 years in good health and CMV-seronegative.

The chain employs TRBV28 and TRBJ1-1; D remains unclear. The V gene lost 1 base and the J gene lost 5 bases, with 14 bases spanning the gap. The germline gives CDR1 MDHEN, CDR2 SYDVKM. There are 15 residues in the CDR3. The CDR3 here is CASSLSSNRGTEAFF. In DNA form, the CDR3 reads TGTGCCAGCAGTTTATCAAGTAACAGAGGGACTGAAGCTTTCTTT.

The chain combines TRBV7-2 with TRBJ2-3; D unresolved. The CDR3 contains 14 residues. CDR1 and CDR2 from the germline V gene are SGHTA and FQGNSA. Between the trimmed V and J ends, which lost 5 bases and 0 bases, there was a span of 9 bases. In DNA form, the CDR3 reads TGTGCCAGCAGCCCCGACGGGAGCACAGATACGCAGTATTTT. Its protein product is CASSPDGSTDTQYF.

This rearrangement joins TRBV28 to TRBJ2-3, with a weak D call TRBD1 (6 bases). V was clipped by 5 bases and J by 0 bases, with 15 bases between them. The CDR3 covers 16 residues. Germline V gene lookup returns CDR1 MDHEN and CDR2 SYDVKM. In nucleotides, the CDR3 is TGTGCCAGCAGTCCCTGGACAGCCTATAGCACAGATACGCAGTATTTT. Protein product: CASSPWTAYSTDTQYF. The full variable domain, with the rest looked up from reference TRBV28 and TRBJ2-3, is DVKVTQSSRYLVKRTGEKVFLECVQDMDHENMFWYRQDPGLGLRLIYFSYDVKMKEKGDIPEGYSVSREKKERFSLILESASTNQTSMYLCASSPWTAYSTDTQYFGPGTRLTVL.

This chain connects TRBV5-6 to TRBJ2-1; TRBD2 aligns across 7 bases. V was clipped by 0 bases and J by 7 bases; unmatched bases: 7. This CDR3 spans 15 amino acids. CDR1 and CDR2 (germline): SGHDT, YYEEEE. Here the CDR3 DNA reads TGTGCCAGCAGCTTGGTCACGCGGGAGTATAATGAGCAGTTCTTC. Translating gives CASSLVTREYNEQFF. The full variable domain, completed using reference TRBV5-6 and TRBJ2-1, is DAGVTQSPTHLIKTRGQQVTLRCSPKSGHDTVSWYQQALGQGPQFIFQYYEEEERQRGNFPDRFSGHQFPNYSSELNVNALLLGDSALYLCASSLVTREYNEQFFGPGTRLTVL.

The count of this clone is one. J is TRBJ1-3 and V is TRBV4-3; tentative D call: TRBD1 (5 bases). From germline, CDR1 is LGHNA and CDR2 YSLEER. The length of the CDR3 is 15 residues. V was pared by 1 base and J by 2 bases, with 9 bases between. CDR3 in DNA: TGCGCCAGCAGCCAAGGACAGTTTACTGGAAACACCATATATTTT. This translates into CASSQGQFTGNTIYF.

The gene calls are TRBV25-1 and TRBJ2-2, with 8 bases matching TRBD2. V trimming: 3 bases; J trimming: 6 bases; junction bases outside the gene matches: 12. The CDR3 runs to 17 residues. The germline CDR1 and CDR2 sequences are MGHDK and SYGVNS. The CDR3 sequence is CASSDGLSGSWAGELFF. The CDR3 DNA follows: TGTGCCAGCAGTGATGGCTTGAGCGGGAGTTGGGCCGGGGAGCTGTTTTTT.

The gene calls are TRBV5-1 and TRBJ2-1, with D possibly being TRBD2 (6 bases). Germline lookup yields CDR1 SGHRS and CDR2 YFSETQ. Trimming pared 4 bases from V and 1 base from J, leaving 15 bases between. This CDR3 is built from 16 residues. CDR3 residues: CASSPLLARSYNEQFF. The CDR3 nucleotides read TGCGCCAGCAGCCCGCTGCTAGCGAGGTCCTACAATGAGCAGTTCTTC.

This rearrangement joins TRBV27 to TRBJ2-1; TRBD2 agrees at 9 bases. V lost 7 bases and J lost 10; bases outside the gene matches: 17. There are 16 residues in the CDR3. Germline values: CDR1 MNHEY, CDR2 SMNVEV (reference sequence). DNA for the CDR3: TGTGCCAGCACTTTGGGTCGGTCTAGCGGGATTCGGGAGCAGTTCTTC. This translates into CASTLGRSSGIREQFF.

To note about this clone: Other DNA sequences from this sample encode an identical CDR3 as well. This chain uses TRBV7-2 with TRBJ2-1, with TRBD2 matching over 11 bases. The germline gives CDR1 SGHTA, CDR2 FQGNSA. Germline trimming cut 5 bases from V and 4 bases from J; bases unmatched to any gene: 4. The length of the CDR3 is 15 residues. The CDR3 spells CASSPTSGSYNEQFF. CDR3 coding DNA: TGTGCCAGCAGCCCCACTAGCGGGAGTTACAATGAGCAGTTCTTC.